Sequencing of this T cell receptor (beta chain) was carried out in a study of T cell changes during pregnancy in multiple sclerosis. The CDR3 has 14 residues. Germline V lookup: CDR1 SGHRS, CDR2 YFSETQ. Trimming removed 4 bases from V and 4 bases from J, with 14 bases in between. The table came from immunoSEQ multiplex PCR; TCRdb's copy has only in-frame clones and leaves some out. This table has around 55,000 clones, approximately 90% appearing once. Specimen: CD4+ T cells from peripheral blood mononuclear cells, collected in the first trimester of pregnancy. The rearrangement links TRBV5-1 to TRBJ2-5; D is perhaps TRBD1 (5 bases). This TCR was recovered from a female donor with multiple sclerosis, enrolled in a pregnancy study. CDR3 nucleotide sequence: TGCGCCAGCAGCCCGTCAGTAGGGGTAGAGACCCAGTACTTC. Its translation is CASSPSVGVETQYF. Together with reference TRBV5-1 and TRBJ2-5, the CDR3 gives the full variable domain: KAGVTQTPRYLIKTRGQQVTLSCSPISGHRSVSWYQQTPGQGLQFLFEYFSETQRNKGNFPGRFSGRQFSNSRSEMNVSTLELGDSALYLCASSPSVGVETQYFGPGTRLLVL.